The present entry profiles one TCR beta chain with its context. These data are taken from a study of blood T cell repertoires in COVID-19. Overall study: Sites in the United States, Italy and Spain provided acute and convalescent COVID-19 samples.

In the original processing: Nucleated cell number was recorded as an estimate derived from reference gene primer amplification. Measured with immunoSEQ multiplex PCR; TCRdb has only the in-frame clones, and not every one. From that table come the V and J calls and clone size; the DNA was used to work out D and trimming. The sample yields around 290,000 clones, more than 75% seen once. Germline assignment: CDR1 SEHNR and CDR2 FQNEAQ (reference sequence). CDR3 size: 19 residues. V shed 4 bases, J shed 6 bases, and the junction held 11 bases outside the gene matches. The TCR sequence derives from a woman aged 50 to 60 who had recovered from COVID-19. The rearrangement joins TRBV7-9 to TRBJ2-2; 16 nucleotides agree with TRBD2. Sequenced material: peripheral blood. The DNA of the CDR3 is TGTGCCAGCAGCTCGGGACAGGGACTAGCGGGAGGGCCCTCCGGGGAGCTGTTTTTT. Protein product: CASSSGQGLAGGPSGELFF.